This TCR beta chain comes out of a study of cytomegalovirus exposure and HLA in healthy donors. The study ran its PCR with 60 Vbeta and 13 Jbeta primers. TCRdb's table, derived via immunoSEQ multiplex PCR, lists solely in-frame clones and lacks some. Of some 67,000 clones listed, roughly nine tenths were seen once; the top ten hold roughly an eighth. This CDR3 is 13 amino acids long. V was clipped by 5 bases and J by 4 bases, with 11 bases between them. From germline, CDR1 is SEHNR and CDR2 FQNEAQ (reference sequence). Sequenced sample: PBMCs. The origin of this receptor is a woman aged 25 to 39 in good health and CMV-seropositive. The V call is TRBV7-9, the J call TRBJ1-2, with D maybe TRBD1 (5 bases). The CDR3 coding sequence is TGTGCCAGCAGCCCTGGGGGGGGCTATGGCTACACCTTC. Its translation: CASSPGGGYGYTF.